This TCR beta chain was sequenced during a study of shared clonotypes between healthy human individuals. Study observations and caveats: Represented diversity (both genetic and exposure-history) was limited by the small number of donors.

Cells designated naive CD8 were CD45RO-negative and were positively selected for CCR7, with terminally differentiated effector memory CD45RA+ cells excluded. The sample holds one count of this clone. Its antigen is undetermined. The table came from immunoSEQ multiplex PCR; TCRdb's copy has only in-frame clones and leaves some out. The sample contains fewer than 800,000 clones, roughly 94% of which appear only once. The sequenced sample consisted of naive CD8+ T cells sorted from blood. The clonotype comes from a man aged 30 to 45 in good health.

CDR3 protein: CASSLAGIISVGQPQHF. The CDR3 DNA reads as TGTGCCAGCAGCTTAGCGGGTATTATCAGTGTCGGTCAGCCCCAGCATTTT. The chain has TRBV7-2 and TRBJ1-5; D gene ambiguous. The germline CDR1 and CDR2 sequences are SGHTA and FQGNSA. CDR3 length: 17 residues. V was clipped by 0 bases and J by 6 bases, with 18 bases between them.